The 8 T cell receptor beta chains listed next were all sequenced from one sample in a study of cytomegalovirus exposure and HLA in healthy donors. PCR amplification relied on 60 Vbeta primers (plus 13 Jbeta primers). This table comes from immunoSEQ multiplex PCR, and its TCRdb copy is limited to in-frame clones, with some not included. Seen here are tens of thousands of clones, approximately 80% observed once, and the top ten hold 2.9%. The specimen sequenced was PBMCs. The receptors originated from a man aged 50-60 years in good health and CMV-seronegative.

V gene TRBV9 combines with J gene TRBJ2-6; D possibly corresponds to TRBD1 (5 bases). In germline, CDR1 is SGDLS, CDR2 YYNGEE. CDR3 length: 16 amino acids. Trimming left V 3 bases short and J 0 bases short, with 10 bases between. CDR3 sequence: CASSGRAASGANVLTF. DNA of the CDR3: TGTGCCAGCAGCGGCAGGGCCGCCTCTGGGGCCAACGTCCTGACTTTC.

This CDR3 is CASSLRVSYEQYF. CDR3 in DNA: TGCGCCAGCAGCCTCCGGGTCTCCTACGAGCAGTACTTC. The chain combines TRBV5-1 with TRBJ2-7; D unresolved. CDR1 SGHRS and CDR2 YFSETQ come from the germline V gene. V lost 4 bases, J lost 0 bases, and 8 bases lay in between. The CDR3 consists of 13 residues.

The chain carries TRBV11-2 and TRBJ1-1, with D unclear. The V end was cut by 1 base, the J end by 6 bases, with 12 bases between. This CDR3 has 14 amino acids. Germline V gene data show CDR1 as SGHAT and CDR2 as FQNNGV. The CDR3 spells CASSLGSRGAEAFF. CDR3 in DNA: TGTGCCAGCAGCTTAGGTAGCCGCGGCGCTGAAGCTTTCTTT.

The chain combines TRBV9 with TRBJ1-6; a weak D match, TRBD1 (6 bases). V was trimmed by 4 bases and J by 5 bases, leaving 16 bases between them. There are 16 residues in the CDR3. The V gene's germline CDR1 is SGDLS and CDR2 YYNGEE. The CDR3 reads CASSPGVGGDNSPLHF. As DNA, the CDR3 is TGTGCCAGCAGCCCCGGGGTAGGGGGAGATAATTCACCCCTCCACTTT.

V is TRBV2 and J is TRBJ2-7; 9 bases align to TRBD2. The CDR3 length is 17 residues. V lost 7 bases and J lost 0; bases outside the gene matches: 13. The germline V gene has CDR1 SNHLY and CDR2 FYNNEI. The CDR3 region has the DNA TGTGCCAGCACCGATCTCCTAGCGGGGTTCAGCTCCTACGAGCAGTACTTC. This sequence encodes CASTDLLAGFSSYEQYF.

The chain carries TRBV6-5 and TRBJ2-2; TRBD1 matches at 8 bases. Per the germline V gene, CDR1 is MNHEY and CDR2 is SVGAGI. Trimming took 6 bases from V and 6 from J; bases not matched to a gene: 9. The CDR3 is 15 residues long. The CDR3 here is CASRIGQGFSGELFF. CDR3 nucleotides: TGTGCCAGCAGGATCGGACAGGGTTTCTCCGGGGAGCTGTTTTTT.

The gene calls are TRBV6-1 and TRBJ1-4; TRBD1 aligns across 7 bases. Germline CDR1 is MNHNS and CDR2 is SASEGT. The CDR3 spans 14 residues. With 6 bases clipped from V and 7 bases from J, the junction kept 8 bases outside the gene matches. The CDR3 nucleotides are TGTGCCAGCAGCGAACAGGGGCTGAGTGAAAAACTGTTTTTT. The encoded protein is CASSEQGLSEKLFF.

The gene calls are TRBV6-1 and TRBJ1-5, with D maybe TRBD1 (5 bases). Trimming took 3 bases from V and 4 from J, leaving 7 bases between them. The CDR3 runs to 13 residues. Germline CDR1 reads MNHNS; CDR2 reads SASEGT. CDR3 nucleotide sequence: TGTGCCAGCAGTGAGGCAGGGAATCAGCCCCAGCATTTT. This sequence encodes CASSEAGNQPQHF.